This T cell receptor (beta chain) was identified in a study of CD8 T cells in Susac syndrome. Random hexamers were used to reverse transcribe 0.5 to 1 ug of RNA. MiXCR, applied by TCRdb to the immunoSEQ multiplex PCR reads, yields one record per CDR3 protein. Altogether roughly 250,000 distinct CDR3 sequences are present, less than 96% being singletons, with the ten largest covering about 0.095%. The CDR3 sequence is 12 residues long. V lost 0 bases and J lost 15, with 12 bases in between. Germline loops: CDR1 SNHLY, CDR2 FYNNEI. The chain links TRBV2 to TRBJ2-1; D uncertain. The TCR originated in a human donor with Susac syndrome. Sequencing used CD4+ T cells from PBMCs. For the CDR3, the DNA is TGTGCCAGCAGTGAAGCGCAAACGTTGCGGTTCTTC. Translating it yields CASSEAQTLRFF.